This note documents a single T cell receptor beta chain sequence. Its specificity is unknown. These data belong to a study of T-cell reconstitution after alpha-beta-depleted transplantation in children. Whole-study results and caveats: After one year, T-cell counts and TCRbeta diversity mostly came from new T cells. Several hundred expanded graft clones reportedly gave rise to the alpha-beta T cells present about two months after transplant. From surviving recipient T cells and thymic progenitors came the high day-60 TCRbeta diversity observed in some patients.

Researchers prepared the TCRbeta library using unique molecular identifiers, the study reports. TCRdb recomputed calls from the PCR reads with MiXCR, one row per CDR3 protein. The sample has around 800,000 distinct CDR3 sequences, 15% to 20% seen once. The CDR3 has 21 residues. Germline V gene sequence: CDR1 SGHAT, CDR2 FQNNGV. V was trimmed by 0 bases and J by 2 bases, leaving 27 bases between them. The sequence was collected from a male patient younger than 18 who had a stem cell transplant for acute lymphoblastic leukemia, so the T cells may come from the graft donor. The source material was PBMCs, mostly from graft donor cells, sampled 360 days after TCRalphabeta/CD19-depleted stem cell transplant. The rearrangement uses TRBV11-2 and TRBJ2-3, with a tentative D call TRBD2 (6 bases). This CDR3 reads CASSLEITGTEGWFHTDTQYF. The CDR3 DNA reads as TGTGCCAGCAGCTTAGAAATAACCGGGACGGAGGGATGGTTTCACACAGATACGCAGTATTTT.